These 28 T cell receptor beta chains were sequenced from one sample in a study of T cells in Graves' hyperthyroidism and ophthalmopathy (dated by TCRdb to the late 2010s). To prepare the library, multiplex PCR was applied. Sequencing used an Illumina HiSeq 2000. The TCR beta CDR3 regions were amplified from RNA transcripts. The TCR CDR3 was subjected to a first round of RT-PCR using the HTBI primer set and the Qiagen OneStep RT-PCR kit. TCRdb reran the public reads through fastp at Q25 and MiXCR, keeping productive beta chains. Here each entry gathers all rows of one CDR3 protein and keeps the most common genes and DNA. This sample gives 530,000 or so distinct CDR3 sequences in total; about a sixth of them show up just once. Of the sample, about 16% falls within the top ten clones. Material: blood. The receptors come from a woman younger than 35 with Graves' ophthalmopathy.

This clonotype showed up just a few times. The CDR3, as DNA: TGCAGTGCTAGGACCGACAGGGGGAAACAGCCCCAGCATTTT. Its protein product is CSARTDRGKQPQHF. The chain is built from TRBV20-1 and TRBJ1-5; TRBD1 aligns across 9 bases. CDR1 DFQATT and CDR2 SNEGSKA come from the germline V gene (reference sequence). V shed 3 bases, J shed 7 bases, and the junction held 7 bases outside the gene matches. The CDR3 totals 14 residues.

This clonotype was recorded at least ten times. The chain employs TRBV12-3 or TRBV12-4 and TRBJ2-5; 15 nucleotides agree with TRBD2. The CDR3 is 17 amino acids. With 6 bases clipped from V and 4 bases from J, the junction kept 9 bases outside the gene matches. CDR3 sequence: CASRLGLAGGGGETQYF. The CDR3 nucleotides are TGTGCCAGCAGACTGGGACTAGCGGGAGGAGGTGGAGAGACCCAGTACTTC.

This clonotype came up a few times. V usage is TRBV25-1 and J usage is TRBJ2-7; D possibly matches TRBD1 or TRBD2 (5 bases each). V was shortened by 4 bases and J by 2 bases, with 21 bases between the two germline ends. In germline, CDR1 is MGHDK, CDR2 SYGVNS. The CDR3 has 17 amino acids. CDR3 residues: CASSGAGRRQLTYEQYF. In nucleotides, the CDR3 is TGTGCCAGCAGTGGGGCGGGCAGAAGACAGCTAACCTACGAGCAGTACTTC.

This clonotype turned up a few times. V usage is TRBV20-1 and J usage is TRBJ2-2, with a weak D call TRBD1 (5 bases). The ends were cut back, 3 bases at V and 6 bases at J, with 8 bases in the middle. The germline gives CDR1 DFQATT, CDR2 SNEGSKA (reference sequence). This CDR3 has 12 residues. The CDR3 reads CSASLGAGELFF. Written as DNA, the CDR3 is TGCAGTGCTAGCTTAGGGGCCGGGGAGCTGTTTTTT.

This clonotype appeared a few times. The CDR3 coding sequence is TGTGCCAGCAGTTTATTTAAGGGCCCCGGACTTGGCTACACCTTC. Its protein product is CASSLFKGPGLGYTF. The chain carries TRBV28 and TRBJ1-2; unclear D gene. V was trimmed by 1 base and J by 7 bases, leaving 16 bases between them. CDR1 and CDR2 from the germline V gene are MDHEN and SYDVKM. The CDR3 is 15 amino acids.

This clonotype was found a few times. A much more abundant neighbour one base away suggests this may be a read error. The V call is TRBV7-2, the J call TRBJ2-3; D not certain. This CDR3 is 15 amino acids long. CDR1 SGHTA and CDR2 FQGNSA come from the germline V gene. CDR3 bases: TGTGCCAACAGCTTAGGGCACTCCCACACAGATACGCAGTATTTT. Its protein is CANSLGHSHTDTQYF.

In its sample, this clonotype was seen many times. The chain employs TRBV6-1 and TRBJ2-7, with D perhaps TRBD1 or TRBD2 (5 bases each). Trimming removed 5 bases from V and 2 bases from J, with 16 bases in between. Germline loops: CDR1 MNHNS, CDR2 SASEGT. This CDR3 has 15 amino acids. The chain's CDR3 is CASSKLRRGAYEQYF. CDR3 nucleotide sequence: TGTGCCAGCAGTAAACTCAGACGAGGGGCCTACGAGCAGTACTTC.

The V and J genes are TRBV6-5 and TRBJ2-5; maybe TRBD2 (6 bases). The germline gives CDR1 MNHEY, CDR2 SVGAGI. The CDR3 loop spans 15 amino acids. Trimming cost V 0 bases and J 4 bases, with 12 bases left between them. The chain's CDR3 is CASSYSWWGGETQYF. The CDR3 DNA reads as TGTGCCAGCAGTTACTCATGGTGGGGAGGAGAGACCCAGTACTTC.

CDR3 sequence reads: CASSPGTGTDRELFF. Here the CDR3 DNA reads TGTGCCAGCAGTCCCGGGACGGGGACAGACAGGGAGCTGTTTTTT. The chain recombines TRBV7-3 with TRBJ2-2; 7 bases fit TRBD1. V trimming: 6 bases; J trimming: 9 bases; junction bases outside the gene matches: 13. The germline CDR1 and CDR2 sequences are SGHTA and FQGTGA. CDR3 length: 15 residues.

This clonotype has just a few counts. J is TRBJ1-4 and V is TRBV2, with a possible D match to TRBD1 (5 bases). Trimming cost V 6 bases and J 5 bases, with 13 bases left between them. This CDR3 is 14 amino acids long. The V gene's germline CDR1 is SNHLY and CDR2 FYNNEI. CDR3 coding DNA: TGTGCCAGCAGATTGGGGGAAACCAATGAAAAACTGTTTTTT. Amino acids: CASRLGETNEKLFF.

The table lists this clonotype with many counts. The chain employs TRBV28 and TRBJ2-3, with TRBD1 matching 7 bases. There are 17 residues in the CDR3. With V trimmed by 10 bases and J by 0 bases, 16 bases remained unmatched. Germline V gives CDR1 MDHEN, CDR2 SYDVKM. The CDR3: CAIDPGWTGASTDTQYF. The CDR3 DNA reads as TGTGCCATCGATCCGGGTTGGACAGGAGCTAGCACAGATACGCAGTATTTT. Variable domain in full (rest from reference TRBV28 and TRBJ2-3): DVKVTQSSRYLVKRTGEKVFLECVQDMDHENMFWYRQDPGLGLRLIYFSYDVKMKEKGDIPEGYSVSREKKERFSLILESASTNQTSMYLCAIDPGWTGASTDTQYFGPGTRLTVL.

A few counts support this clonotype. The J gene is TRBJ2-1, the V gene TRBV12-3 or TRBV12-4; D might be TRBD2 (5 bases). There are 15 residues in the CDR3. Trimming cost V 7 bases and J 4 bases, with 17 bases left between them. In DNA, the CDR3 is TGTGCCAGCATGGGCCTAGCTAACTATTACAATGAGCAGTTCTTC. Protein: CASMGLANYYNEQFF.

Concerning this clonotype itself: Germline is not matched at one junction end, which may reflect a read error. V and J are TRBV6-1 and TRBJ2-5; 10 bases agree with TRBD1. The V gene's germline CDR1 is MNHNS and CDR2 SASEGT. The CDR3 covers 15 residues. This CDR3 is CATSDPGQGRETQYF. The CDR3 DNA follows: TGTGCCACCAGTGATCCGGGACAGGGGAGGGAGACCCAGTACTTC.

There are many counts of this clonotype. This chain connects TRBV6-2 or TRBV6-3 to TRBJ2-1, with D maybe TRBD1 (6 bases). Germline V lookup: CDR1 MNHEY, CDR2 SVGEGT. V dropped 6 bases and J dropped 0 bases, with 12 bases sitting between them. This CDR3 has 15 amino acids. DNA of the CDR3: TGTGCCAGCAGCAGGACAGCGAGCTCCTACAATGAGCAGTTCTTC. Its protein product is CASSRTASSYNEQFF.

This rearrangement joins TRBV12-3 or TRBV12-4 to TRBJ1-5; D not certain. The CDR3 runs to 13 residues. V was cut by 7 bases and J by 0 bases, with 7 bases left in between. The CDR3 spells CASKGNSNQPQHF. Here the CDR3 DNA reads TGTGCCAGCAAAGGGAATAGCAATCAGCCCCAGCATTTT.

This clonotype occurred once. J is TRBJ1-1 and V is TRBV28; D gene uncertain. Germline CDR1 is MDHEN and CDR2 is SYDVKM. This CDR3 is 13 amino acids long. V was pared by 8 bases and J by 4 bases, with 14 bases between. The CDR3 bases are TGTGCCAGCCTTTTGTCGGCGACCACTGAAGCTTTCTTT. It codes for CASLLSATTEAFF.

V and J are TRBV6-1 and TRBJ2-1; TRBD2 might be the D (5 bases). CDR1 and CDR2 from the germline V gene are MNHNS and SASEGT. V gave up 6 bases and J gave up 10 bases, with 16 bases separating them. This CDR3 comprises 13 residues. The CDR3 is CASRDFGREEQFF. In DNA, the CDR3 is TGTGCCAGCAGGGACTTTGGGCGTGAGGAGCAGTTCTTC.

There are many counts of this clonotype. The DNA for the CDR3 is TGTGCCAGCAGTGAGCTAGCGGGGGCGTCCAATGAGCAGTTCTTC. Its translation: CASSELAGASNEQFF. J is TRBJ2-1 and V is TRBV6-1, with 10 bases identical to TRBD2. The CDR3 has 15 residues. Losses at the gene ends were 3 bases for V and 6 bases for J; bases not matched to a gene: 5. Germline CDR1 MNHNS, CDR2 SASEGT.

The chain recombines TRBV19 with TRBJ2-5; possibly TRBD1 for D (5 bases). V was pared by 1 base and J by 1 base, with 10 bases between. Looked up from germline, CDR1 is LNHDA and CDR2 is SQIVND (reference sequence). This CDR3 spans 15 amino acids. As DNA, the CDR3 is TGTGCCAGTAGTATAGGAGACAGTACCCAAGAGACCCAGTACTTC. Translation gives CASSIGDSTQETQYF.

CDR3 coding DNA: TGTGCCAGCAGTTATAACGGGACCGCCTATGGCTACACCTTC. Translated: CASSYNGTAYGYTF. The chain recombines TRBV6-5 with TRBJ1-2, with D perhaps TRBD1 (5 bases). V gave up 3 bases and J gave up 4 bases, with 12 bases separating them. In germline, CDR1 is MNHEY, CDR2 SVGAGI. The CDR3 sequence is 14 residues long.

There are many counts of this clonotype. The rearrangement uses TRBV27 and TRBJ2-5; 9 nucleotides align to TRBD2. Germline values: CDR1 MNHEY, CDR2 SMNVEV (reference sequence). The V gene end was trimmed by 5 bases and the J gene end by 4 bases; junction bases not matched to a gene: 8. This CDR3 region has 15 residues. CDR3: CASSLAGLSRETQYF. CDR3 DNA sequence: TGTGCCAGCAGTCTAGCGGGGCTTAGTAGAGAGACCCAGTACTTC.

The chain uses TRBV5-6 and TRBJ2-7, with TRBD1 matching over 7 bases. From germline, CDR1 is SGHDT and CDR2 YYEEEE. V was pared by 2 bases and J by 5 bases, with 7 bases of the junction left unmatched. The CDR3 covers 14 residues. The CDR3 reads CASSFTTGPDEQYF. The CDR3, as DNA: TGTGCCAGCAGCTTTACGACAGGGCCCGACGAGCAGTACTTC.

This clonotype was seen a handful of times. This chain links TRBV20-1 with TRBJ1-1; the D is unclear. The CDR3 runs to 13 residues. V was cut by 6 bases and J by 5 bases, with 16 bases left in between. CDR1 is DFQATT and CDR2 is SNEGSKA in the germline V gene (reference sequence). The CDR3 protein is CSARRQVVTEAFF. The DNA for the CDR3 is TGCAGTGCCAGGAGGCAGGTTGTAACTGAAGCTTTCTTT.

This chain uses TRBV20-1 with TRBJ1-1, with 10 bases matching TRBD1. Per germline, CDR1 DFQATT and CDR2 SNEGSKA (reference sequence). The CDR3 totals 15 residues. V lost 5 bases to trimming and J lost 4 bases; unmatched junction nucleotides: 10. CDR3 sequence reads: CSALPRQGAATEAFF. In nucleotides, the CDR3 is TGCAGTGCTTTACCTCGACAGGGGGCTGCCACTGAAGCTTTCTTT.

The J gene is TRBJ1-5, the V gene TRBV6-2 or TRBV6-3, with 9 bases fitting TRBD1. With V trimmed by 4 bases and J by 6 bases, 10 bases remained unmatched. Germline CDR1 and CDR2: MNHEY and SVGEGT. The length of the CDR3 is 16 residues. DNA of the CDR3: TGTGCCAGCAGTTCAATCGACAGGGGGTCGGGTCAGCCCCAGCATTTT. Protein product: CASSSIDRGSGQPQHF.

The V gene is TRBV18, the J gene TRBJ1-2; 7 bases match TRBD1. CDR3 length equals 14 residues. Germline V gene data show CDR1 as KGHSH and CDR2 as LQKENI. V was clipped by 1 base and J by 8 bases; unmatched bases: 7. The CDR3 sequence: CASSPRRGRQGYTF. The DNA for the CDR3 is TGTGCCAGCTCACCACGGAGGGGGCGCCAGGGCTACACCTTC.

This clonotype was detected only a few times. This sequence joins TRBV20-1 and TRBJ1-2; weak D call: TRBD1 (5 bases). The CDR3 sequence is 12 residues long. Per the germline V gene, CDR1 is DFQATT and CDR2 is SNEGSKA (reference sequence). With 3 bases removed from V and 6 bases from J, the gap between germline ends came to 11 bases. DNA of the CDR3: TGCAGTGCTAGGAGGGGTAGGGATGGCTACACCTTC. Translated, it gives CSARRGRDGYTF.

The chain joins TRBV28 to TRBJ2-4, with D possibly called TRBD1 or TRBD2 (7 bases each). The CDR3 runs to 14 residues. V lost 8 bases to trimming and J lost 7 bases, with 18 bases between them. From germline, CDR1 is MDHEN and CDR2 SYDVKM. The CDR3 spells CASYQGGPRNIQYF. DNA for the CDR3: TGTGCCAGCTACCAGGGGGGGCCCCGCAACATTCAGTACTTC.